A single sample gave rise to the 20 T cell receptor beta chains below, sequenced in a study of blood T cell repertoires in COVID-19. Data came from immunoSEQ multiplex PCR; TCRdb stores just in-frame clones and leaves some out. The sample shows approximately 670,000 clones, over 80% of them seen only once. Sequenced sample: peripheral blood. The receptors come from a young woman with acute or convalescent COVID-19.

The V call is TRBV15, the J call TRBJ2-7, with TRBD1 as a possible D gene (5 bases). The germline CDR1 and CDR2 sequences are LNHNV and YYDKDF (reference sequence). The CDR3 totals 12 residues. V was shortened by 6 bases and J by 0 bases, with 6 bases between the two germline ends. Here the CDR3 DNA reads TGTGCCACCAGGGACAACTCCTACGAGCAGTACTTC. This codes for CATRDNSYEQYF.

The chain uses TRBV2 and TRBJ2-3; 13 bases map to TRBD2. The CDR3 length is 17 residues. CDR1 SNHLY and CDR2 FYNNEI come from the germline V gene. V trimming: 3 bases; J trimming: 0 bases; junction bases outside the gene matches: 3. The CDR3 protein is CASSEGTSGASTDTQYF. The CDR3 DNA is TGTGCCAGCAGTGAGGGGACTAGCGGGGCTAGCACAGATACGCAGTATTTT.

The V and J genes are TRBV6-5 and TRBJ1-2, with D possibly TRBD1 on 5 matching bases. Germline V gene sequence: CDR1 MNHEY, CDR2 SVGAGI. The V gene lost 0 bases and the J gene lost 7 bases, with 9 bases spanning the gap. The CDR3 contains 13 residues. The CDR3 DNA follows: TGTGCCAGCAGTTACTCCACAGGTCGTGGCTACACCTTC. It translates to CASSYSTGRGYTF.

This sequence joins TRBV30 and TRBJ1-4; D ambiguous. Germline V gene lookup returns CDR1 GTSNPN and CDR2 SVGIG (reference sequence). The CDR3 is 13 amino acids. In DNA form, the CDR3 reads TGTGCGGGAGGGTTCTCAACTAATGAAAAACTGTTTTTT. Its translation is CAGGFSTNEKLFF.

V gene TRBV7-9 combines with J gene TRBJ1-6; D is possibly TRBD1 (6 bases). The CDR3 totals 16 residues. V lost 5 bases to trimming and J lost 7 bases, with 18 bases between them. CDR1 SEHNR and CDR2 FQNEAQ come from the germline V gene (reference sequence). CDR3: CASSPTFKDRNSPLHF. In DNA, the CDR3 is TGTGCCAGCAGCCCCACCTTTAAGGACAGAAATTCACCCCTCCACTTT.

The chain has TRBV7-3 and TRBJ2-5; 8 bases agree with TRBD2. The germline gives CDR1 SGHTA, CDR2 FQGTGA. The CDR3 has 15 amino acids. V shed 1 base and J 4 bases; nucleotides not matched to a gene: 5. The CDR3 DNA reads TGTGCCAGCAGCTTAAATTCGGGGGGGCTAGAGACCCAGTACTTC. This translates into CASSLNSGGLETQYF.

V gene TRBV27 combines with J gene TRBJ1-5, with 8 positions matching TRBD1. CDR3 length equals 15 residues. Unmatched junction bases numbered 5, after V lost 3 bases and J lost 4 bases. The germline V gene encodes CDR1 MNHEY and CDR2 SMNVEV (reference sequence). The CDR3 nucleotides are TGTGCCAGCAGTTTGGCAGGGGGCTATAATCAGCCCCAGCATTTT. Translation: CASSLAGGYNQPQHF.

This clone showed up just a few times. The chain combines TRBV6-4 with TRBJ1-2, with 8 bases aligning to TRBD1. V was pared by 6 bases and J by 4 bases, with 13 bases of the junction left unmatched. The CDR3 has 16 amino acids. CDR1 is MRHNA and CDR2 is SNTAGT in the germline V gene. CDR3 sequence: CASSSTGESSGYGYTF. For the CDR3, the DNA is TGTGCCAGCAGCTCGACAGGGGAGAGTAGTGGCTATGGCTACACCTTC.

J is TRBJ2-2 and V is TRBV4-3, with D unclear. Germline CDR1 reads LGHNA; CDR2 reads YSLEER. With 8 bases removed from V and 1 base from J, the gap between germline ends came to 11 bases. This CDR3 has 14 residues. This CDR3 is CASGLYLNTGELFF. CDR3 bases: TGCGCCAGCGGCTTGTATTTGAACACCGGGGAGCTGTTTTTT.

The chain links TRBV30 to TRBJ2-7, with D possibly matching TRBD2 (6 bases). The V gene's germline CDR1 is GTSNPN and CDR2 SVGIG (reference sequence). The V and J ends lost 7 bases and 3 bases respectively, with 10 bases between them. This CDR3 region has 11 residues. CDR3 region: CAFRRDYEQYF. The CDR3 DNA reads TGTGCCTTCCGGCGGGACTACGAGCAGTACTTC.

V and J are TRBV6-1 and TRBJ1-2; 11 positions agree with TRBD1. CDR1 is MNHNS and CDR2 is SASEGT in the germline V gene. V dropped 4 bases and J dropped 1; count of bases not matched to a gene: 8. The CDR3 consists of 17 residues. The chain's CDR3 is CASSVPDRGPYNYGYTF. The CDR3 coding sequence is TGTGCCAGCAGTGTACCGGACAGGGGGCCGTATAACTATGGCTACACCTTC.

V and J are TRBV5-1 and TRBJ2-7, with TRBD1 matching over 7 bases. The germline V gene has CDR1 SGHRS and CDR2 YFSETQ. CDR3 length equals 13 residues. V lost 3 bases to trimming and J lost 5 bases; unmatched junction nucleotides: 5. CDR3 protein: CASSYLQGNEQYF. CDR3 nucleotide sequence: TGCGCCAGCAGCTATCTACAGGGGAACGAGCAGTACTTC.

The CDR3 DNA sequence: TGTGCCAGTAGTCCACGACAGGGACTCTACGAGCAGTACTTC. Translation gives CASSPRQGLYEQYF. This chain connects TRBV19 to TRBJ2-7; the D gene is possibly TRBD1 (7 bases). Between the trimmed V and J ends, which lost 5 bases and 3 bases, there was a span of 14 bases. This CDR3 is built from 14 residues. Germline loops: CDR1 LNHDA, CDR2 SQIVND (reference sequence).

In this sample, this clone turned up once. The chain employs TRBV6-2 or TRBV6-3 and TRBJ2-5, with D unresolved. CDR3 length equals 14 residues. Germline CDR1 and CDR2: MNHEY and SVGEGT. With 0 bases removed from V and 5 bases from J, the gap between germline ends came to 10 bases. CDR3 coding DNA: TGTGCCAGCAGTTACTCAGTTGAGTGGGAGACCCAGTACTTC. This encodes CASSYSVEWETQYF.

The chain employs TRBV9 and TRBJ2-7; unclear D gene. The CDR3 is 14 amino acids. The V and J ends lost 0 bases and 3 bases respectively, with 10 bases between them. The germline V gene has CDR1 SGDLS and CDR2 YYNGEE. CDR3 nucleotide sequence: TGTGCCAGCAGCGTAGGGGCAAGGCACTACGAGCAGTACTTC. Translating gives CASSVGARHYEQYF. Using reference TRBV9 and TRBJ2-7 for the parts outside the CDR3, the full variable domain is DSGVTQTPKHLITATGQRVTLRCSPRSGDLSVYWYQQSLDQGLQFLIQYYNGEERAKGNILERFSAQQFPDLHSELNLSSLELGDSALYFCASSVGARHYEQYFGPGTRLTVT.

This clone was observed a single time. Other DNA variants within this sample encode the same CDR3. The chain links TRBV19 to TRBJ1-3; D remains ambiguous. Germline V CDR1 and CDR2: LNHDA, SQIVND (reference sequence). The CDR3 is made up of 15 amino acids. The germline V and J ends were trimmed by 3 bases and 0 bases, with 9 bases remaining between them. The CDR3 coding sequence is TGTGCCAGTAGTATTAGTGGTTTCTCTGGAAACACCATATATTTT. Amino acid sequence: CASSISGFSGNTIYF.

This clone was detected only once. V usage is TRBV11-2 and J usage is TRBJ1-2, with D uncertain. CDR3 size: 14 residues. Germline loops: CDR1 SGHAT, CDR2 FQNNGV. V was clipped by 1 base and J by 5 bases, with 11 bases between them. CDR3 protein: CASSLGVSLYGYTF. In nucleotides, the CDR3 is TGTGCCAGCAGCTTAGGTGTCTCTTTATATGGCTACACCTTC.

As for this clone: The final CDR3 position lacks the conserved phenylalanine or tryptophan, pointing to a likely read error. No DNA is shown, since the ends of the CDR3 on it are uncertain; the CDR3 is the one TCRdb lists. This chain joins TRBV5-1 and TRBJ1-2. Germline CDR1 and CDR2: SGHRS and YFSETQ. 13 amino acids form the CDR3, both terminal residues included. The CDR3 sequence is CASSLSRGGSRTL.

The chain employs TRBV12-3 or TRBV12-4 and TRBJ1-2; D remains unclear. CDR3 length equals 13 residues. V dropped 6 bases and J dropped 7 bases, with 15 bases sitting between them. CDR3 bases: TGTGCCAGCAGCTACGGGAGGGAACTTGGCTACACCTTC. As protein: CASSYGRELGYTF.

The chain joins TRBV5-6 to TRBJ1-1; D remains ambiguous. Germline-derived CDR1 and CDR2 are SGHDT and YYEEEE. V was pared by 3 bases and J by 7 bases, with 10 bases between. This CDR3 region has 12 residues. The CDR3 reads CASSYGAVEAFF. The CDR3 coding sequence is TGTGCCAGCAGCTACGGAGCGGTTGAAGCTTTCTTT. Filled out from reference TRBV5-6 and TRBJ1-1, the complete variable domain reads DAGVTQSPTHLIKTRGQQVTLRCSPKSGHDTVSWYQQALGQGPQFIFQYYEEEERQRGNFPDRFSGHQFPNYSSELNVNALLLGDSALYLCASSYGAVEAFFGQGTRLTVV.